The 32 T cell receptor beta chains below all came from one sample that was sequenced in a study of vaccination and CD4 T cells after COVID-19. An Oncomine TCR Beta short-read assay was used to sequence the DNA from cultured CD4+ T cells. TCRdb analysed the PCR reads with MiXCR anew, one entry per CDR3 protein. The sample gives approximately 3,000 distinct CDR3 sequences, roughly 24% of which show up once; roughly 21% is in the top ten. No antigens are known for them. As to treatment: roughly 10-day PBMC culture with coronavirus spike peptide pools or control peptides (ViraFEST assay). Sample: CD4+ T cells from blood, cultured in vitro, taken after SARS-CoV-2 vaccination. These receptors came from a human donor who had recovered from COVID-19.

The chain couples TRBV6-1 to TRBJ2-1, with TRBD1 identical over 10 bases. CDR3 length: 14 amino acids. Germline trimming cut 7 bases from V and 9 bases from J; bases unmatched to any gene: 9. Germline assignment: CDR1 MNHNS and CDR2 SASEGT. The DNA of the CDR3 is TGTGCCAGCATTCTCCGGGACAGGGGACCTGAGCAGTTCTTC. Translating it yields CASILRDRGPEQFF.

This chain joins TRBV19 and TRBJ1-2; no firm D call. V was pared by 7 bases and J by 5 bases, with 14 bases between. Per germline, CDR1 LNHDA and CDR2 SQIVND (reference sequence). This CDR3 is 13 amino acids long. The CDR3 bases are TGTGCCAGTAACCCGGGTTCGATTTATGGCTACACCTTC. Residues: CASNPGSIYGYTF.

By frequency in the sample, this clonotype is medium-sized (0.01 to 0.1%). The chain joins TRBV7-8 to TRBJ2-5; D call uncertain. The V and J ends lost 1 base and 4 bases respectively, with 4 bases between them. The CDR3 loop spans 12 amino acids. CDR1 is SGHVS, CDR2 FQNEAQ, per germline. CDR3 protein: CASSLVRETQYF. The CDR3 coding sequence is TGTGCCAGCAGCTTAGTTCGAGAGACCCAGTACTTC. Full variable domain (rest looked up from reference TRBV7-8 and TRBJ2-5): GAGVSQSPRYKVAKRGQDVALRCDPISGHVSLFWYQQALGQGPEFLTYFQNEAQLDKSGLPSDRFFAERPEGSVSTLKIQRTQQEDSAVYLCASSLVRETQYFGPGTRLLVL.

This clonotype appeared a single time. The chain uses TRBV6-1 and TRBJ1-2; tentatively, D is TRBD1 (5 bases). V was clipped by 7 bases and J by 7 bases, with 22 bases between them. The CDR3 totals 15 residues. The germline V gene has CDR1 MNHNS and CDR2 SASEGT. CDR3 loop: CASIGAKSEVGGYTF. The CDR3 coding sequence is TGTGCCAGCATAGGGGCGAAGTCAGAAGTGGGTGGCTACACCTTC.

This clonotype was seen only a few times. The gene calls are TRBV2 and TRBJ1-5, with D hard to call. Trimming cost V 2 bases and J 13 bases, with 12 bases left between them. This CDR3 contains 12 residues. Germline values: CDR1 SNHLY, CDR2 FYNNEI. CDR3 sequence reads: CASSELSREQHF. The CDR3, as DNA: TGTGCCAGCAGTGAACTAAGCCGGGAACAGCATTTT.

This chain uses TRBV5-4 with TRBJ2-1; D gene ambiguous. Trimming removed 9 bases from V and 5 bases from J, with 6 bases in between. Germline lookup yields CDR1 SGHNT and CDR2 YYREEE (reference sequence). The CDR3 spans 10 residues. The CDR3 loop is CATGNNEQFF. CDR3 DNA sequence: TGTGCCACCGGTAACAATGAGCAGTTCTTC. The entire variable domain, with the rest obtained from reference TRBV5-4 and TRBJ2-1, is as follows: ETGVTQSPTHLIKTRGQQVTLRCSSQSGHNTVSWYQQALGQGPQFIFQYYREEENGRGNFPPRFSGLQFPNYSSELNVNALELDDSALYLCATGNNEQFFGPGTRLTVL.

The rearrangement uses TRBV7-8 and TRBJ1-2; no clear D gene. Germline CDR1 reads SGHVS; CDR2 reads FQNEAQ. V dropped 5 bases and J dropped 2 bases, with 21 bases sitting between them. The CDR3 consists of 17 residues. The CDR3 region is CASSPRAALEKNYGYTF. DNA for the CDR3: TGTGCCAGCAGCCCACGGGCGGCACTCGAAAAAAACTATGGCTACACCTTC.

Sample share makes this clonotype medium-sized. The rearrangement uses TRBV29-1 and TRBJ2-1; 10 positions agree with TRBD2. Trimming cost V 6 bases and J 5 bases; bases outside gene matches: 7. The germline CDR1 and CDR2 sequences are SQVTM and ANQGSEA. This CDR3 is 14 amino acids long. In DNA, the CDR3 is TGCAGCGTCAGACTAGCGGGTTTGAACAATGAGCAGTTCTTC. The encoded protein is CSVRLAGLNNEQFF.

By sample share, this clonotype is medium-sized. This chain links TRBV20-1 with TRBJ2-5; 7 nucleotides line up with TRBD1. With V trimmed by 7 bases and J by 5 bases, 10 bases remained unmatched. There are 13 residues in the CDR3. Germline CDR1 and CDR2: DFQATT and SNEGSKA (reference sequence). CDR3 nucleotide sequence: TGCAGTGGTCAGGGGGTGATCGGGGAGACCCAGTACTTC. Its translation is CSGQGVIGETQYF.

The chain couples TRBV5-4 to TRBJ1-2; maybe TRBD1 (5 bases). The CDR3 extends over 13 amino acids. CDR1 is SGHNT, CDR2 YYREEE, per germline (reference sequence). The V and J ends lost 4 bases and 5 bases respectively, with 12 bases between them. The CDR3: CASSAPGLYGYTF. The CDR3 bases are TGTGCCAGCAGCGCCCCAGGGTTGTATGGCTACACCTTC.

This clonotype counts as medium-sized. This rearrangement joins TRBV10-3 to TRBJ1-2, with D uncertain. Deletions cut 0 bases from V and 6 bases from J, with 14 bases between. CDR3 length: 15 residues. Per the germline V gene, CDR1 is ENHRY and CDR2 is SYGVKD. The CDR3 loop is CAISESAGSVHGYTF. The CDR3 nucleotides read TGTGCCATCAGTGAGTCGGCAGGCTCTGTCCATGGCTACACCTTC.

The V and J genes are TRBV7-2 and TRBJ1-2; 9 bases agree with TRBD1. CDR3 length: 14 residues. Trimming took 5 bases from V and 7 from J; bases not matched to a gene: 8. Germline CDR1 SGHTA, CDR2 FQGNSA. In DNA, the CDR3 is TGTGCCAGCAGCCGACAGGGGGATTACCTTGGCTACACCTTC. Its protein is CASSRQGDYLGYTF.

J is TRBJ2-1 and V is TRBV6-1; D ambiguous. This CDR3 spans 15 amino acids. The V end lost 5 bases, the J end lost 7 bases, and 18 bases lay between the germline ends. Germline V lookup: CDR1 MNHNS, CDR2 SASEGT. The CDR3 loop is CASSPQPGPTNEQFF. The CDR3 nucleotides read TGTGCCAGCAGTCCTCAACCCGGGCCGACGAATGAGCAGTTCTTC.

This rearrangement joins TRBV11-3 to TRBJ1-1; D call uncertain. The length of the CDR3 is 13 residues. The germline CDR1 and CDR2 sequences are SGHNT and YENEEA. The V gene lost 4 bases and the J gene lost 4 bases, with 10 bases spanning the gap. For the CDR3, the DNA is TGTGCCAGCAGCTCCCGAGTGCGCACTGAAGCTTTCTTT. Its protein product is CASSSRVRTEAFF.

This clonotype is labeled as medium-sized (0.01 to 0.1%). The chain is built from TRBV7-9 and TRBJ2-5; TRBD2 agrees at 8 bases. Germline V gives CDR1 SEHNR, CDR2 FQNEAQ (reference sequence). CDR3 length: 16 residues. The trim removed 5 bases at V and 5 bases at J, leaving 13 bases unmatched. CDR3 bases: TGTGCCAGCAGCCAAGTCCGGACCGGGAGGGGGGAGACCCAGTACTTC. It is translated as CASSQVRTGRGETQYF.

J is TRBJ1-3 and V is TRBV19, with a weak D call TRBD1 (6 bases). V was pared by 5 bases and J by 3 bases, with 11 bases between. The CDR3 is 14 amino acids. Per the germline V gene, CDR1 is LNHDA and CDR2 is SQIVND (reference sequence). The CDR3 nucleotides are TGTGCCAGTAGTCAGGGGCGCGGTGGAAACACCATATATTTT. Translated, it gives CASSQGRGGNTIYF. Combining the CDR3 with reference TRBV19 and TRBJ1-3 gives the whole variable domain DGGITQSPKYLFRKEGQNVTLSCEQNLNHDAMYWYRQDPGQGLRLIYYSQIVNDFQKGDIAEGYSVSREKKESFPLTVTSAQKNPTAFYLCASSQGRGGNTIYFGEGSWLTVV.

The chain carries TRBV18 and TRBJ2-5; D is undetermined. The germline gives CDR1 KGHSH, CDR2 LQKENI. Deletions cut 6 bases from V and 4 bases from J, with 21 bases between. The CDR3 length is 16 residues. CDR3 loop: CASSPSPPASGETQYF. CDR3 nucleotides: TGTGCCAGCTCCCCCAGCCCACCAGCGAGTGGAGAGACCCAGTACTTC.

The chain employs TRBV4-1 and TRBJ1-1; possible D gene TRBD1, 6 bases. CDR3 size: 13 residues. The V and J ends lost 4 bases and 4 bases respectively, with 10 bases between them. CDR1 is MGHRA and CDR2 is YSYEKL in the germline V gene. As DNA, the CDR3 is TGCGCCAGCAGCCGGGGGCAGAGCACTGAAGCTTTCTTT. Amino acids: CASSRGQSTEAFF.

V and J are TRBV15 and TRBJ2-7; D remains unclear. Trimming pared 0 bases from V and 3 bases from J, leaving 9 bases between. This CDR3 has 14 residues. The germline gives CDR1 LNHNV, CDR2 YYDKDF (reference sequence). The CDR3 DNA is TGTGCCACCAGCAGAGATCCCATAGGCTACGAGCAGTACTTC. The encoded protein is CATSRDPIGYEQYF.

The genes are TRBV9 and TRBJ2-5; TRBD1 aligns across 8 bases. This CDR3 has 14 amino acids. CDR1 is SGDLS and CDR2 is YYNGEE in the germline V gene. V was clipped by 2 bases and J by 7 bases; unmatched bases: 7. CDR3 loop: CASSVGQGLWTQYF. Written as DNA, the CDR3 is TGTGCCAGCAGCGTTGGACAGGGCCTGTGGACCCAGTACTTC.

This clonotype counts as medium-sized. V and J are TRBV20-1 and TRBJ1-2; 7 bases agree with TRBD1. The CDR3 totals 13 residues. Germline V gives CDR1 DFQATT, CDR2 SNEGSKA (reference sequence). The trim removed 5 bases at V and 5 bases at J, leaving 8 bases unmatched. The CDR3 nucleotides read TGCAGTGCTCCTCTTGACAGGGAGTATGGCTACACCTTC. It encodes CSAPLDREYGYTF.

Within the sample, this clonotype is large. V and J are TRBV10-3 and TRBJ2-5; the match to TRBD2 covers 10 bases. Germline trimming cut 3 bases from V and 7 bases from J; bases unmatched to any gene: 5. The CDR3 runs 14 residues. Germline V gene data show CDR1 as ENHRY and CDR2 as SYGVKD. The CDR3 bases are TGTGCCATCAGTGAAACTAGCGGGGACAGGACCCAGTACTTC. It codes for CAISETSGDRTQYF.

This clonotype is categorized as medium-sized (0.01 to 0.1%). The CDR3 nucleotides are TGCAGTGCTAGAGTGGAGACGGCCGATAATTCACCCCTCCACTTT. Its translation: CSARVETADNSPLHF. The V gene is TRBV20-1, the J gene TRBJ1-6; D not resolved. V was clipped by 1 base and J by 5 bases, with 12 bases between them. Germline assignment: CDR1 DFQATT and CDR2 SNEGSKA (reference sequence). This CDR3 region has 15 residues.

The chain links TRBV10-3 to TRBJ2-1; unclear D gene. Germline V lookup: CDR1 ENHRY, CDR2 SYGVKD. The CDR3 sequence is 11 residues long. Trimming cost V 10 bases and J 6 bases, with 10 bases left between them. CDR3 nucleotides: TGTGCCACCACCCATACCAATGAGCAGTTCTTC. It yields the protein CATTHTNEQFF.

This clonotype was found a few times. The chain combines TRBV6-1 with TRBJ2-7; D is undetermined. The V end was cut by 6 bases, the J end by 2 bases, with 17 bases between. Germline CDR1 is MNHNS and CDR2 is SASEGT. The CDR3 has 15 amino acids. CDR3 bases: TGTGCCAGCAGCCGTAAAAGGGATTGGGCCTACGAGCAGTACTTC. Amino acid sequence: CASSRKRDWAYEQYF.

This clonotype was picked up a small number of times. CDR3 in amino acids: CASSLGSNYGYTF. CDR3 sequence (DNA): TGTGCCAGCAGTTTGGGGAGTAACTATGGCTACACCTTC. V and J are TRBV27 and TRBJ1-2; D not resolved. CDR3 length: 13 residues. The V gene lost 3 bases and the J gene lost 1 base, with 6 bases spanning the gap. Germline CDR1 reads MNHEY; CDR2 reads SMNVEV (reference sequence).

This clonotype turned up a few times. The rearrangement uses TRBV20-1 and TRBJ1-5; D is possibly TRBD1 (5 bases). Deletions cut 5 bases from V and 4 bases from J, with 21 bases between. The CDR3 covers 16 residues. Germline lookup yields CDR1 DFQATT and CDR2 SNEGSKA (reference sequence). In DNA, the CDR3 is TGCAGTGCTTGGGACCCTAATAACTCGGCAAATCAGCCCCAGCATTTT. This codes for CSAWDPNNSANQPQHF.

The table lists this clonotype with a few counts. The chain is built from TRBV20-1 and TRBJ1-1, with 8 positions matching TRBD1. This CDR3 spans 14 amino acids. Germline V CDR1 and CDR2: DFQATT, SNEGSKA (reference sequence). Unmatched junction bases numbered 8, after V lost 3 bases and J lost 5 bases. This chain's CDR3 is CSASRTGGMTEAFF. The CDR3 DNA sequence: TGCAGTGCTAGCCGAACAGGGGGGATGACTGAAGCTTTCTTT.

This chain connects TRBV5-1 to TRBJ2-3, with 10 bases identical to TRBD2. With 1 base clipped from V and 1 base from J, the junction kept 9 bases outside the gene matches. CDR1 and CDR2 (germline): SGHRS, YFSETQ. CDR3 length: 18 residues. CDR3 residues: CASSLMGPLAGGTDTQYF. CDR3 coding DNA: TGCGCCAGCAGCTTGATGGGGCCGCTAGCGGGGGGCACAGATACGCAGTATTTT.

This clonotype was seen more than once but under ten times. The chain uses TRBV7-9 and TRBJ2-3, with D uncertain. The germline gives CDR1 SEHNR, CDR2 FQNEAQ (reference sequence). Deletions cut 5 bases from V and 5 bases from J, with 8 bases between. The CDR3 is 12 amino acids. CDR3 nucleotides: TGTGCCAGCAGCCCCACGGGAGATACGCAGTATTTT. Translation gives CASSPTGDTQYF. Complete variable domain (other parts from reference TRBV7-9 and TRBJ2-3): DTGVSQNPRHKITKRGQNVTFRCDPISEHNRLYWYRQTLGQGPEFLTYFQNEAQLEKSRLLSDRFSAERPKGSFSTLEIQRTEQGDSAMYLCASSPTGDTQYFGPGTRLTVL.

V is TRBV28 and J is TRBJ1-1; D gene unclear. The germline V gene encodes CDR1 MDHEN and CDR2 SYDVKM. V dropped 7 bases and J dropped 4 bases, with 10 bases sitting between them. The CDR3 runs to 12 residues. CDR3 region: CASNKRRTEAFF. In DNA, the CDR3 is TGTGCCAGCAACAAGAGGCGCACTGAAGCTTTCTTT.

This sequence joins TRBV18 and TRBJ2-3; 9 nucleotides match TRBD2. The CDR3 spans 15 residues. V was clipped by 6 bases and J by 2 bases; unmatched bases: 6. Germline V gene data show CDR1 as KGHSH and CDR2 as LQKENI. The CDR3 DNA is TGTGCCAGCTCCCATATAGCGGGGGACACAGATACGCAGTATTTT. Residues: CASSHIAGDTDTQYF.